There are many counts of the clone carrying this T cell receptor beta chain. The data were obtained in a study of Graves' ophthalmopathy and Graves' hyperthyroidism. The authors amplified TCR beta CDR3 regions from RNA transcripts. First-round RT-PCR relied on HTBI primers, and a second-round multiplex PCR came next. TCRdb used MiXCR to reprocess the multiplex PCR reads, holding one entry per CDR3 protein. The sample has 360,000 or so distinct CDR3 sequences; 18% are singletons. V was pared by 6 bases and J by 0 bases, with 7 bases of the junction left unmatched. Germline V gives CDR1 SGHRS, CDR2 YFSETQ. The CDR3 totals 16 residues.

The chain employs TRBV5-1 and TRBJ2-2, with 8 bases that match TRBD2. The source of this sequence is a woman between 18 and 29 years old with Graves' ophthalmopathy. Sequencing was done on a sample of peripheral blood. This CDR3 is CASTDSGAANTGELFF. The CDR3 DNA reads TGCGCCAGCACCGATAGCGGGGCCGCGAACACCGGGGAGCTGTTTTTT. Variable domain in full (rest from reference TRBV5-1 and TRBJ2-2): KAGVTQTPRYLIKTRGQQVTLSCSPISGHRSVSWYQQTPGQGLQFLFEYFSETQRNKGNFPGRFSGRQFSNSRSEMNVSTLELGDSALYLCASTDSGAANTGELFFGEGSRLTVL.